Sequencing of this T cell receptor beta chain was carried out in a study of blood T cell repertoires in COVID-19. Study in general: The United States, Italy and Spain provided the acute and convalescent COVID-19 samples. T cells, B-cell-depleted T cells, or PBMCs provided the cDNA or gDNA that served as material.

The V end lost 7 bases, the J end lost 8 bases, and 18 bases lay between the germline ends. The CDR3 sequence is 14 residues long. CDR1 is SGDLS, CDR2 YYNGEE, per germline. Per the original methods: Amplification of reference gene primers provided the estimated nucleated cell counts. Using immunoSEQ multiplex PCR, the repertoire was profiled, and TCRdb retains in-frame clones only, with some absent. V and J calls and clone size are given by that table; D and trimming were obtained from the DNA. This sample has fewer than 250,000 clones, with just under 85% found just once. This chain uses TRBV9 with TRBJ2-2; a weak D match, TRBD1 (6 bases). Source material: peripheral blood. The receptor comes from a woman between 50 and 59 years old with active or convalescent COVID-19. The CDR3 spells CASSSNRDLGELFF. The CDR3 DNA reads TGTGCCAGCTCCTCAAACAGGGATTTAGGGGAGCTGTTTTTT.